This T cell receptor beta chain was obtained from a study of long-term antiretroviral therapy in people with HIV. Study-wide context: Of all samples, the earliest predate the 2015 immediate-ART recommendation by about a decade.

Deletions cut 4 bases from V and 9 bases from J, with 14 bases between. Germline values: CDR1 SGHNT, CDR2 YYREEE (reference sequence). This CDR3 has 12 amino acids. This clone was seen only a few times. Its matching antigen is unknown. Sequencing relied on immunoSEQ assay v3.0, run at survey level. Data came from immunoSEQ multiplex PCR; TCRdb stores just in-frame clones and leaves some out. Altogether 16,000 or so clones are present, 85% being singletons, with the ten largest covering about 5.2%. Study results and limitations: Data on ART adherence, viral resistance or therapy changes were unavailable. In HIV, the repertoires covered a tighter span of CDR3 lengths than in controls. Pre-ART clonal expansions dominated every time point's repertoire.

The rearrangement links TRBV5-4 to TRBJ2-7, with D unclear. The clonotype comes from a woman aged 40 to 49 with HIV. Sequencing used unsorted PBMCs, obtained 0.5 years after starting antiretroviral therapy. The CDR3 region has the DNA TGTGCCAGCAGCCCCCTAAGTTCCGGGCAGTACTTC. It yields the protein CASSPLSSGQYF.